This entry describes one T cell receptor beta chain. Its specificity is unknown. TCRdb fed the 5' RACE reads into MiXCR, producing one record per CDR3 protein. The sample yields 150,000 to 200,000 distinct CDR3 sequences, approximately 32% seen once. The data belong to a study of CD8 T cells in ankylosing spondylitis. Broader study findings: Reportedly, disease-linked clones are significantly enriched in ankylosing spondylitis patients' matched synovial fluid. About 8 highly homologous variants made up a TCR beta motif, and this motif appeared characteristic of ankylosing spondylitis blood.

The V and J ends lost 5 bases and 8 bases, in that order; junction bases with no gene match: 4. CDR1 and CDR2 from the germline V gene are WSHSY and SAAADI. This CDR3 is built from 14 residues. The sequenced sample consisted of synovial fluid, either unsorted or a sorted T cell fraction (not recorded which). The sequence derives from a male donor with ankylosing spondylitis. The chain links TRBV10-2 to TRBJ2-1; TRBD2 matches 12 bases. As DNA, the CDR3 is TGCGCCAGCAGTTCTAGCGGGGGGGGCTATGAGCAGTTCTTC. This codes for CASSSSGGGYEQFF.